The entry that follows covers one T cell receptor (beta chain) sequence. The record originates from a study of blood T cell repertoires in COVID-19. Assay used: immunoSEQ multiplex PCR; TCRdb lists only in-frame clones, some missing. The sample lists some 70,000 clones; just under 80% were seen once. Germline V gene data show CDR1 as LNHDA and CDR2 as SQIVND (reference sequence). The CDR3 spans 18 residues. J lost 6 bases, V lost 3 bases, and 14 bases had no gene match. Sequencing input: peripheral blood. This clonotype was sampled from a woman in her sixties or seventies with acute or convalescent COVID-19. V is TRBV19 and J is TRBJ2-3, with 11 bases fitting TRBD2. CDR3 residues: CASSIRTLAGGQLDTQYF. The CDR3 nucleotides read TGTGCCAGTAGTATCCGGACTTTAGCGGGGGGGCAATTGGATACGCAGTATTTT.